The 24 T cell receptor beta chains given below trace back to one sample, sequenced in a study of identical twins. TCRdb used MiXCR to reprocess the 5' RACE reads, holding one entry per CDR3 protein. The repertoire has about 890,000 distinct CDR3 sequences, 9% to 15% of them found once; the top ten carry around 1.6%. The sample also formed part of further work on yellow fever vaccine responses in identical twins.

Material: PBMCs. These receptors were obtained from a woman younger than 35 in good health.

The chain has TRBV7-8 and TRBJ2-2; D possibly corresponds to TRBD1 (5 bases). Per the germline V gene, CDR1 is SGHVS and CDR2 is FQNEAQ. This CDR3 comprises 15 residues. V lost 3 bases and J lost 8, with 16 bases in between. CDR3 in DNA: TGTGCCAGCAGCTTTCTGGACATAGCAGGGGGGGAGCTGTTTTTT. Protein: CASSFLDIAGGELFF. Looking up the rest from reference TRBV7-8 and TRBJ2-2 gives the full variable domain: GAGVSQSPRYKVAKRGQDVALRCDPISGHVSLFWYQQALGQGPEFLTYFQNEAQLDKSGLPSDRFFAERPEGSVSTLKIQRTQQEDSAVYLCASSFLDIAGGELFFGEGSRLTVL.

Details on this clonotype: The junction departs from the called germline gene at one end, perhaps through a read error. The chain carries TRBV6-1 and TRBJ2-1, with 7 bases that match TRBD2. The V gene's germline CDR1 is MNHNS and CDR2 SASEGT. This CDR3 region has 14 residues. DNA of the CDR3: TGTGCCTGCAGTCGACTAGCTGTCTACAATGAGCAGTTCTTC. The encoded protein is CACSRLAVYNEQFF.

The rearrangement joins TRBV6-1 to TRBJ1-1; D gene ambiguous. The CDR3 loop spans 15 amino acids. Germline lookup yields CDR1 MNHNS and CDR2 SASEGT. V was shortened by 2 bases and J by 0 bases, with 10 bases between the two germline ends. The CDR3 DNA reads as TGTGCCAGCAGTGAATTGGTCGGCCTGAACACTGAAGCTTTCTTT. Translating gives CASSELVGLNTEAFF.

The J gene is TRBJ2-6, the V gene TRBV29-1; D gene ambiguous. V was clipped by 2 bases and J by 0 bases, with 8 bases between them. Germline V lookup: CDR1 SQVTM, CDR2 ANQGSEA. The CDR3 sequence is 15 residues long. Here the CDR3 reads CSVELRDSGANVLTF. The CDR3 bases are TGCAGCGTTGAACTCCGAGACTCTGGGGCCAACGTCCTGACTTTC. The full variable domain, in which reference TRBV29-1 and TRBJ2-6 provide the parts outside the CDR3, is SAVISQKPSRDICQRGTSLTIQCQVDSQVTMMFWYRQQPGQSLTLIATANQGSEATYESGFVIDKFPISRPNLTFSTLTVSNMSPEDSSIYLCSVELRDSGANVLTFGAGSRLTVL.

Here the CDR3 reads CASHVGPSSYNEQFF. The CDR3 DNA is TGTGCCAGCCACGTTGGGCCAAGCTCCTACAATGAGCAGTTCTTC. The chain carries TRBV2 and TRBJ2-1, with D unclear. V lost 8 bases, J lost 0 bases, and 14 bases lay in between. The CDR3 totals 15 residues. Germline values: CDR1 SNHLY, CDR2 FYNNEI.

The sample holds a few counts of this clonotype. The chain links TRBV9 to TRBJ2-1, with 9 bases that match TRBD2. Germline V lookup: CDR1 SGDLS, CDR2 YYNGEE. The CDR3 has 14 amino acids. V was pared by 4 bases and J by 15 bases, with 14 bases of the junction left unmatched. CDR3 protein: CASSLGGGSGSLFF. CDR3 bases: TGTGCCAGCAGCCTTGGGGGCGGTAGCGGGAGTCTGTTCTTC.

In its sample, this clonotype was seen a few times. The V call is TRBV11-1, the J call TRBJ2-1, with 12 bases fitting TRBD2. Germline lookup yields CDR1 SGHAT and CDR2 FQDESV (reference sequence). Trimming cost V 3 bases and J 0 bases; bases outside gene matches: 6. This CDR3 comprises 18 residues. CDR3: CASSFRTSGTSSYNEQFF. As DNA, the CDR3 is TGTGCCAGCAGCTTCAGGACTAGCGGGACGAGCTCCTACAATGAGCAGTTCTTC. The entire variable domain, with the rest obtained from reference TRBV11-1 and TRBJ2-1, is as follows: EAEVAQSPRYKITEKSQAVAFWCDPISGHATLYWYRQILGQGPELLVQFQDESVVDDSQLPKDRFSAERLKGVDSTLKIQPAELGDSAMYLCASSFRTSGTSSYNEQFFGPGTRLTVL.

The chain links TRBV15 to TRBJ2-3, with 9 bases matching TRBD1. CDR3 length equals 15 residues. Germline V gene sequence: CDR1 LNHNV, CDR2 YYDKDF (reference sequence). V shed 2 bases and J 6 bases; nucleotides not matched to a gene: 6. CDR3 sequence: CATSRPGQGLDTQYF. Here the CDR3 DNA reads TGTGCCACCAGCAGACCGGGACAGGGCTTGGATACGCAGTATTTT. Full variable domain (outside the CDR3, taken from reference TRBV15 and TRBJ2-3): DAMVIQNPRYQVTQFGKPVTLSCSQTLNHNVMYWYQQKSSQAPKLLFHYYDKDFNNEADTPDNFQSRRPNTSFCFLDIRSPGLGDTAMYLCATSRPGQGLDTQYFGPGTRLTVL.

This clonotype was counted a few times. V usage is TRBV11-2 and J usage is TRBJ2-5, with 9 bases identical to TRBD2. Germline V gene data show CDR1 as SGHAT and CDR2 as FQNNGV. Germline trimming cut 1 base from V and 2 bases from J; bases unmatched to any gene: 8. The CDR3 is 17 residues long. The CDR3 sequence is CASSLVFASGEQETQYF. CDR3 bases: TGTGCCAGCAGCTTAGTTTTTGCTAGCGGGGAACAAGAGACCCAGTACTTC.

The chain recombines TRBV7-9 with TRBJ2-7; the D gene could be TRBD1 or TRBD2 (5 bases each). CDR3 length equals 16 residues. The germline CDR1 and CDR2 sequences are SEHNR and FQNEAQ (reference sequence). Trimming left V 8 bases short and J 4 bases short, with 24 bases between. The CDR3 nucleotides read TGTGCCAGCGCCCCCCACGAACAGGTCCGGGGATACGAGCAGTACTTC. The encoded protein is CASAPHEQVRGYEQYF.

This clonotype was picked up a small number of times. This chain's CDR3 is CASSVVPQGWNEQFF. Written as DNA, the CDR3 is TGTGCCAGCAGCGTAGTCCCACAGGGATGGAATGAGCAGTTCTTC. This chain links TRBV9 with TRBJ2-1, with TRBD1 as a possible D gene (6 bases). V lost 0 bases to trimming and J lost 7 bases, with 14 bases between them. CDR3 length equals 15 residues. CDR1 is SGDLS and CDR2 is YYNGEE in the germline V gene.

This clonotype has a handful of counts. The chain uses TRBV9 and TRBJ2-3; 8 nucleotides agree with TRBD2. Germline V gene sequence: CDR1 SGDLS, CDR2 YYNGEE. CDR3 size: 16 residues. V lost 3 bases, J lost 2 bases, and 8 bases stayed unmatched. DNA of the CDR3: TGTGCCAGCAGCGCGGGGACTAGACTTCTCACAGATACGCAGTATTTT. It codes for CASSAGTRLLTDTQYF.

There are a few counts of this clonotype. This chain links TRBV6-5 with TRBJ2-5; unclear D gene. The length of the CDR3 is 11 residues. Trimming removed 5 bases at V and 9 bases at J, with 10 bases between. Germline-derived CDR1 and CDR2 are MNHEY and SVGAGI. The CDR3 protein is CASSRDGAQYF. CDR3 nucleotides: TGTGCCAGCAGTAGGGATGGGGCCCAGTACTTC.

This clonotype was seen at least ten times. The J gene is TRBJ1-1, the V gene TRBV10-3, with D possibly matching TRBD1 (5 bases). The V end lost 6 bases, the J end lost 0 bases, and 20 bases lay between the germline ends. CDR1 is ENHRY and CDR2 is SYGVKD in the germline V gene. The CDR3 sequence is 17 residues long. As DNA, the CDR3 is TGTGCCATCAGCCTCACTCACCTACAGGCCTTGAACACTGAAGCTTTCTTT. Encoded protein: CAISLTHLQALNTEAFF.

The sample holds a few counts of this clonotype. V is TRBV7-6 and J is TRBJ2-1, with TRBD2 identical over 12 bases. Losses at the gene ends were 1 base for V and 0 bases for J; bases not matched to a gene: 13. Germline assignment: CDR1 SGHVS and CDR2 FNYEAQ. The CDR3 has 21 amino acids. CDR3 residues: CASSLVPSGRARLDSYNEQFF. CDR3 DNA sequence: TGTGCCAGCAGCTTAGTGCCTAGCGGGAGGGCCCGTTTAGACTCCTACAATGAGCAGTTCTTC.

The sample holds many counts of this clonotype. V is TRBV5-1 and J is TRBJ2-3; possible D gene TRBD2, 7 bases. This CDR3 spans 16 amino acids. Germline lookup yields CDR1 SGHRS and CDR2 YFSETQ. Trimming removed 0 bases from V and 6 bases from J, with 17 bases in between. The CDR3 region is CASSLEGGTLSDTQYF. For the CDR3, the DNA is TGCGCCAGCAGCTTGGAGGGGGGGACCCTGTCCGATACGCAGTATTTT.

This clonotype occurred many times. In DNA form, the CDR3 reads TGTGCCAGCAGCGTCTCTCCTGATTCACCCCTCCACTTT. Residues: CASSVSPDSPLHF. The chain has TRBV9 and TRBJ1-6; D uncertain. This CDR3 has 13 amino acids. The V gene lost 2 bases and the J gene lost 8 bases, with 8 bases spanning the gap. The germline CDR1 and CDR2 sequences are SGDLS and YYNGEE.

This rearrangement joins TRBV5-5 to TRBJ2-3; TRBD1 agrees at 9 bases. The CDR3 runs 15 residues. Germline V gives CDR1 SGHKS, CDR2 YYEKEE (reference sequence). V lost 3 bases to trimming and J lost 6 bases; unmatched junction nucleotides: 8. CDR3 residues: CASSWEGQGGDTQYF. CDR3 DNA sequence: TGTGCCAGCAGCTGGGAGGGACAGGGAGGGGATACGCAGTATTTT.

The genes are TRBV12-3 or TRBV12-4 and TRBJ2-1, with D possibly matching TRBD2 (6 bases). The CDR3 runs to 13 residues. V was shortened by 7 bases and J by 5 bases, with 12 bases between the two germline ends. The CDR3 spells CASTGGVDNEQFF. CDR3 nucleotide sequence: TGTGCCAGCACTGGAGGGGTGGACAATGAGCAGTTCTTC.

This chain uses TRBV20-1 with TRBJ2-5; 7 nucleotides align to TRBD1. There are 13 residues in the CDR3. J lost 3 bases, V lost 3 bases, and 4 bases had no gene match. Per the germline V gene, CDR1 is DFQATT and CDR2 is SNEGSKA (reference sequence). The CDR3 loop reads CSARSGQEETQYF. The DNA of the CDR3 is TGCAGTGCTAGGTCCGGACAGGAAGAGACCCAGTACTTC.

The genes are TRBV6-1 and TRBJ1-1; TRBD1 matches at 7 bases. The CDR3 extends over 15 amino acids. The V gene's germline CDR1 is MNHNS and CDR2 SASEGT. V shed 5 bases and J 1 base; nucleotides not matched to a gene: 7. The CDR3 sequence is CASSQTGRKNTEAFF. The CDR3 DNA sequence: TGTGCCAGCAGTCAGACAGGGAGGAAGAACACTGAAGCTTTCTTT.

The chain recombines TRBV3-1 with TRBJ2-1, with a possible D match to TRBD2 (5 bases). The germline V gene has CDR1 LGHDT and CDR2 YNNKEL (reference sequence). The CDR3 loop spans 13 amino acids. Trimming left V 4 bases short and J 7 bases short, with 11 bases between. CDR3 in DNA: TGTGCCAGCAGCCCCGTCGAGGGTAATGAGCAGTTCTTC. Protein sequence: CASSPVEGNEQFF.

This rearrangement joins TRBV5-6 to TRBJ2-5; D unclear. Trimming removed 4 bases at V and 5 bases at J, with 15 bases between. The germline gives CDR1 SGHDT, CDR2 YYEEEE. This CDR3 has 14 amino acids. The DNA of the CDR3 is TGTGCCAGCAGCGCAGACTCTATCGGGGAGACCCAGTACTTC. It encodes CASSADSIGETQYF.

This clonotype was observed at least ten times. The chain combines TRBV5-1 with TRBJ2-1; TRBD2 is a possible D gene (5 bases). Germline assignment: CDR1 SGHRS and CDR2 YFSETQ. This CDR3 is 15 amino acids long. V dropped 4 bases and J dropped 2 bases, with 13 bases sitting between them. DNA of the CDR3: TGCGCCAGCAGCCCGACCTTGCGGGCCTACAATGAGCAGTTCTTC. As protein: CASSPTLRAYNEQFF.